Listed below are T cell receptor beta chains from one sample, sequenced in a study of CD8 T cells in ankylosing spondylitis. Each CDR3 protein gets one entry after TCRdb re-called the 5' RACE reads with MiXCR. Counted here are a few hundred thousand distinct CDR3 sequences, approximately 8% occurring once; the ten biggest clones make up just over 14%. The sequenced sample was blood, either unsorted or a sorted T cell fraction (not recorded which). Source of these receptors: a male donor with ankylosing spondylitis. Both conserved end residues are part of each CDR3. The D gene is left open where the match is weak. For some rows the clone size is stated as once, few or many, or as a class when expanded; others skip it.

D gene,J gene,clone size,V gene,CDR3 DNA,CDR3 protein
.,TRBJ1-5,.,TRBV6-1,TGTGCCAGCAGTGAAGGGAGGTTCCGGTCCCAGCATTTT,CASSEGRFRSQHF
TRBD2,TRBJ2-1,many,TRBV10-3,TGTGCCATCAGTGATTCCGGGACTAGCGGGGCCTCCTACAATGAGCAGTTCTTC,CAISDSGTSGASYNEQFF
.,TRBJ1-5,.,TRBV20-1,TGCAGTGCTAGAGATAGGGGGGAGTTCAATCAGCCCCAGCATTTT,CSARDRGEFNQPQHF
.,TRBJ2-7,few,TRBV7-2,TGTGCCAGCAGCCAAACTAGATACGAGCAGTACTTC,CASSQTRYEQYF
.,TRBJ1-2,few,TRBV7-9,TGTGCCAGCAGCCTTTACACCTTC,CASSLYTF
.,TRBJ2-7,.,TRBV12-3/TRBV12-4,TGTGCCAGCAGCCCAAGCGTATACTACGAGCAGTACTTC,CASSPSVYYEQYF
.,TRBJ2-1,many,TRBV29-1,TGCAGCGTTGCCAGCTATGAGCAGTTCTTC,CSVASYEQFF
TRBD1,TRBJ1-2,few,TRBV5-1,TGCGCCAGCAGCGGGGGGACAGGGGCAGCCCAACTCTATGGCTACACCTTC,CASSGGTGAAQLYGYTF
.,TRBJ1-1,many,TRBV29-1,TGCAGCGCCTCAGGACAGAACACTGAAGCTTTCTTT,CSASGQNTEAFF
TRBD2,TRBJ2-7,few,TRBV27,TGTGCCAGCAGTTTAACGGGACTAGCGGGAGTTTCTTCCTACGAGCAGTACTTC,CASSLTGLAGVSSYEQYF
.,TRBJ1-5,.,TRBV4-2,TGTGCCAGCAGCCAAGATGGCGGACAGCCCCAGCATTTT,CASSQDGGQPQHF
TRBD1,TRBJ2-2,many,TRBV7-8,TGTGCCAGCAGCCCATCCAGGGACAGGGCGCCCACCGGGGAGCTGTTTTTT,CASSPSRDRAPTGELFF
TRBD1,TRBJ2-7,few,TRBV2,TGTGCCAGCGCGGACAGGGGGCGCATGAACGAGCAGTACTTC,CASADRGRMNEQYF
.,TRBJ2-7,many,TRBV7-2,TGTGCCAGCAGCAGGACTTTAAACGAGCAGTACTTC,CASSRTLNEQYF
.,TRBJ1-5,many,TRBV28,TGTGCCACCCTTCCTACAGGGCATCAGCCCCAGCATTTT,CATLPTGHQPQHF
.,TRBJ2-7,few,TRBV2,TGTGCCAGCAGTGTAGAAAGCGGAGCGACCTACGAGCAGTACTTC,CASSVESGATYEQYF
.,TRBJ2-3,.,TRBV20-1,TGCAGTGCTAGACAGGATTCCACAGATACGCAGTATTTT,CSARQDSTDTQYF
.,TRBJ2-2,many,TRBV5-1,TGCGCCAGCAGCTTGGGGCAAATGAACACCGGGGAGCTGTTTTTT,CASSLGQMNTGELFF
.,TRBJ2-3,.,TRBV7-2,TGTGCCAGCACCAAGAGTAGCGTGGATACGCAGTATTTT,CASTKSSVDTQYF
.,TRBJ2-2,few,TRBV5-1,TGCGCCAGCAGCAACCGGGACCCAAACACCGGGGAGCTGTTTTTT,CASSNRDPNTGELFF
.,TRBJ1-3,few,TRBV5-1,TGCGCCAGCAGCCCCACAGGAAACTCTGGAAACACCATATATTTT,CASSPTGNSGNTIYF
.,TRBJ2-3,few,TRBV3-1,TGTGCCAGCAGCCAAATTCGGCGGGCAGATACGCAGTATTTT,CASSQIRRADTQYF
.,TRBJ2-3,.,TRBV5-1,TGCGCCAGCAGCCCGATTGGGGGGCGCGCAGATACGCAGTATTTT,CASSPIGGRADTQYF
TRBD2,TRBJ2-2,once,TRBV5-1,TGCGCCAGCAGCTTGTGGCTAGCGGGAAACACCGGGGAGCTGTTTTTT,CASSLWLAGNTGELFF
.,TRBJ1-1,few,TRBV7-3,TGTGCCAGCAGCTTACACGGGACAAAGAACACTGAAGCTTTCTTT,CASSLHGTKNTEAFF
.,TRBJ2-3,.,TRBV27,TGTGCCAGCGGGCCGTTTTTAACGGGAGAACCAGATGCGCAGTATTTT,CASGPFLTGEPDAQYF
TRBD2,TRBJ2-3,.,TRBV12-3/TRBV12-4,TGTGCCAGCAGTCGACTAGCGGGACACAATACGCAGTATTTT,CASSRLAGHNTQYF
.,TRBJ1-3,few,TRBV20-1,TGCAGTGCTAGAGGATGGGCGGACTCTGGAAACACCATATATTTT,CSARGWADSGNTIYF
.,TRBJ2-1,.,TRBV9,TGTGCCAGCAGCGTAGCTGTCGGGGGCGAGCAGTTCTTC,CASSVAVGGEQFF
.,TRBJ2-1,many,TRBV28,TGTGCCAGCAGTTTCCCCCGGGGTTTATACAATGAGCAGTTCTTC,CASSFPRGLYNEQFF